Listed below are T cell receptor beta chains from one sample, sequenced in a study of T-cell reconstitution after alpha-beta-depleted transplantation in children. A single record per CDR3 protein comes from TCRdb applying MiXCR to the PCR reads. The sample consists of about 340,000 distinct CDR3 sequences, 13% of them appearing once. The sequencing used PBMCs, collected from the stem cell graft. These receptors were obtained from a human donor who donated a stem cell graft to a child with Fanconi anemia. Each CDR3 is given with its conserved first and last residue. A D gene is named only where the DNA matches it firmly. Clone sizes are given selectively: once, few, many, or a class where the clone is expanded.

cdr3_aa,cdr3_nt,d_call,clone_size,j_call,v_call
CASSLSGTLGNTIYF,TGTGCCAGCAGCTTATCCGGGACACTTGGAAACACCATATATTTT,.,.,TRBJ1-3,TRBV7-2
CASSYYTSDRVNTEAFF,TGTGCCAGCAGTTACTATACCTCGGACAGGGTTAACACTGAAGCTTTCTTT,TRBD1,many,TRBJ1-1,TRBV6-5
CASSPHGQGAMGNQPQHF,TGTGCCAGCAGTCCCCACGGACAGGGGGCTATGGGCAATCAGCCCCAGCATTTT,TRBD1,many,TRBJ1-5,TRBV27
CASSYRTSVEQFF,TGTGCCAGCAGTTATCGGACTTCGGTAGAGCAGTTCTTC,.,.,TRBJ2-1,TRBV6-2/TRBV6-3
CASSLAGGTGTNEQFF,TGTGCCAGCAGCTTGGCCGGGGGGACAGGCACCAATGAGCAGTTCTTC,.,.,TRBJ2-1,TRBV5-4
CASSLGLAGGMRETQYF,TGCGCCAGCAGCTTAGGACTAGCGGGGGGAATGCGAGAGACCCAGTACTTC,TRBD2,few,TRBJ2-5,TRBV5-1
CASSPAGDRVDTQYF,TGCGCCAGCAGCCCGGCCGGAGACAGGGTGGATACGCAGTATTTT,TRBD1,few,TRBJ2-3,TRBV5-1
CSAVTGIGDTIYF,TGCAGTGCCGTTACAGGGATTGGGGACACCATATATTTT,.,.,TRBJ1-3,TRBV20-1
CAWSVSGDGYTF,TGTGCCTGGAGTGTATCCGGGGATGGCTACACCTTC,.,few,TRBJ1-2,TRBV30
CASTDLGQGNSYNEQFF,TGTGCCAGCACCGACTTGGGACAGGGTAACTCCTACAATGAGCAGTTCTTC,TRBD1,few,TRBJ2-1,TRBV2
CASSSGDRVYGYTF,TGTGCCAGCAGCTCCGGTGACAGGGTCTATGGCTACACCTTC,TRBD1,few,TRBJ1-2,TRBV12-3/TRBV12-4
CASSQSATGLPLHF,TGTGCCAGCAGCCAATCCGCTACAGGGTTACCCCTCCACTTT,.,.,TRBJ1-6,TRBV27
CASSETSGGAGDTQYF,TGTGCCAGCAGCGAGACTAGCGGGGGGGCCGGAGATACGCAGTATTTT,TRBD2,.,TRBJ2-3,TRBV2
CAWRETVGYTF,TGTGCCTGGAGGGAGACAGTCGGCTACACCTTC,.,.,TRBJ1-2,TRBV30
CASSSNSGSADTQYF,TGTGCCAGCAGCTCCAACAGCGGGAGTGCAGATACGCAGTATTTT,TRBD2,.,TRBJ2-3,TRBV7-9
CASSLEIGRYYGYTF,TGTGCCAGCAGCTTGGAAATAGGAAGATACTATGGCTACACCTTC,.,.,TRBJ1-2,TRBV5-5
CASSLDGSYTGELFF,TGCGCCAGCAGCTTGGACGGAAGTTACACCGGGGAGCTGTTTTTT,.,few,TRBJ2-2,TRBV5-1
CASRVRLALGGGEQFF,TGTGCCAGCAGGGTGAGACTAGCCCTGGGCGGGGGTGAGCAGTTCTTC,TRBD2,few,TRBJ2-1,TRBV28
CSVVWGLGNIQYF,TGCAGCGTTGTGTGGGGGCTGGGAAACATTCAGTACTTC,.,.,TRBJ2-4,TRBV29-1
CSVEGPSEAFF,TGCAGCGTTGAGGGACCGTCCGAAGCTTTCTTT,.,many,TRBJ1-1,TRBV29-1
CSAGFSHEQFF,TGCAGTGCTGGGTTTAGTCATGAGCAGTTCTTC,.,many,TRBJ2-1,TRBV20-1
CSAISTTKNTEAFF,TGCAGTGCGATAAGTACCACCAAGAACACTGAAGCTTTCTTT,.,many,TRBJ1-1,TRBV20-1
CASSQDRTTSYEQYF,TGCGCCAGCAGCCAAGATCGAACTACCTCCTACGAGCAGTACTTC,.,.,TRBJ2-7,TRBV4-3
CSVVGNQETQYF,TGCAGCGTTGTGGGCAACCAAGAGACCCAGTACTTC,.,.,TRBJ2-5,TRBV29-1
CASENQGVGDTQYF,TGTGCCAGCGAAAATCAGGGGGTCGGAGATACGCAGTATTTT,TRBD1,.,TRBJ2-3,TRBV2
CASSLGRGVNTEAFF,TGTGCCAGCAGCTTGGGACGGGGGGTGAACACTGAAGCTTTCTTT,.,.,TRBJ1-1,TRBV5-6